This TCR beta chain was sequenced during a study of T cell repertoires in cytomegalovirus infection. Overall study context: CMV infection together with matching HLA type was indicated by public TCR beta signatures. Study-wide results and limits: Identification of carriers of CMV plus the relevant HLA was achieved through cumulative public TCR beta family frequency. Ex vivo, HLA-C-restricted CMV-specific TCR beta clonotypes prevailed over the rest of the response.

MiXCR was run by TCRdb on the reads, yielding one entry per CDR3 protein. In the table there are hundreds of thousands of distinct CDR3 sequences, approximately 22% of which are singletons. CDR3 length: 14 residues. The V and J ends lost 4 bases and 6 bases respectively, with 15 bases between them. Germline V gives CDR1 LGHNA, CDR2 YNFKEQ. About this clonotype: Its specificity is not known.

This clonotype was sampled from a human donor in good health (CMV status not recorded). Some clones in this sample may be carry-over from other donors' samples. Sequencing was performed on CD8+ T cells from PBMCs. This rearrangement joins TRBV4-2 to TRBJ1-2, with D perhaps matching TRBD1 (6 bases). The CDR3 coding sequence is TGTGCCAGCAGCCTAGGCGGGACATTTGATGGCTACACCTTC. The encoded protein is CASSLGGTFDGYTF.